The 27 T cell receptor beta chains reported below all come from one sample, sequenced in a study of shared clonotypes between healthy human individuals. The protocol was immunoSEQ multiplex PCR, while the TCRdb copy is restricted to in-frame clones and leaves out a portion. The sample lists about 2 million clones, roughly 95% occurring once. CD45RO-negative, CCR7-positively selected cells formed the naive CD8 fraction, excluding terminally differentiated effector memory CD45RA+ cells. Sequencing input: naive CD8+ T cells sorted from blood. These receptors were taken from a man aged 18 to 30 in good health.

Only one count was recorded for this clone. V gene TRBV27 combines with J gene TRBJ2-2; either TRBD1 or TRBD2 may supply D (6 bases each). The CDR3 covers 16 residues. CDR1 is MNHEY, CDR2 SMNVEV, per germline (reference sequence). Trimming removed 7 bases at V and 4 bases at J, with 19 bases between. The DNA of the CDR3 is TGTGCCAGCACACTCTACAGGGAGGTAGCCACCGGGGAGCTGTTTTTT. Translated: CASTLYREVATGELFF.

In nucleotides, the CDR3 is TGTGCCAGCAGTACCGACCAGGGATTTCCGGTCGAGCAGTACTTC. Protein: CASSTDQGFPVEQYF. The chain combines TRBV27 with TRBJ2-7, with TRBD1 as a possible D gene (5 bases). Germline V gene data show CDR1 as MNHEY and CDR2 as SMNVEV (reference sequence). The V end lost 5 bases, the J end lost 6 bases, and 20 bases lay between the germline ends. This CDR3 contains 15 residues.

V gene TRBV25-1 combines with J gene TRBJ2-1, with no clear D. In germline, CDR1 is MGHDK, CDR2 SYGVNS. The CDR3 runs to 12 residues. V was trimmed by 1 base and J by 7 bases, leaving 5 bases between them. The CDR3 reads CASSESRNEQFF. In DNA form, the CDR3 reads TGTGCCAGCAGTGAATCCCGAAATGAGCAGTTCTTC.

This clone was recorded once. J is TRBJ1-3 and V is TRBV13; D gene unclear. Trimming stripped 1 base from V and 0 bases from J, with 7 bases between. Per the germline V gene, CDR1 is PRHDT and CDR2 is FYEKMQ (reference sequence). The length of the CDR3 is 15 residues. Here the CDR3 reads CASSLETNSGNTIYF. The CDR3 DNA reads as TGTGCCAGCAGCTTAGAGACCAACTCTGGAAACACCATATATTTT. Based on the CDR3 plus reference TRBV13 and TRBJ1-3, the full variable domain is AAGVIQSPRHLIKEKRETATLKCYPIPRHDTVYWYQQGPGQDPQFLISFYEKMQSDKGSIPDRFSAQQFSDYHSELNMSSLELGDSALYFCASSLETNSGNTIYFGEGSWLTVV.

V is TRBV4-1 and J is TRBJ1-2; D possibly corresponds to TRBD1 (5 bases). The CDR3 covers 16 residues. Trimming stripped 0 bases from V and 7 bases from J, with 18 bases between. Germline CDR1 is MGHRA and CDR2 is YSYEKL. The CDR3 DNA sequence: TGCGCCAGCAGCCAAGATGGGGGTCGGGGTGCACTTGGCTACACCTTC. Translation gives CASSQDGGRGALGYTF.

This chain joins TRBV4-1 and TRBJ2-2; maybe TRBD2 (6 bases). The length of the CDR3 is 17 residues. V was pared by 2 bases and J by 4 bases, with 17 bases between. The germline V gene encodes CDR1 MGHRA and CDR2 YSYEKL. CDR3 sequence: CASSQPAGIGSTGELFF. The CDR3 coding sequence is TGCGCCAGCAGCCAACCTGCGGGGATCGGAAGCACCGGGGAGCTGTTTTTT.

In its sample, this clone was seen a few times. The gene calls are TRBV18 and TRBJ1-6, with a weak D call TRBD1 (5 bases). The V end lost 5 bases, the J end lost 3 bases, and 11 bases lay between the germline ends. The CDR3 is 15 amino acids. Per germline, CDR1 KGHSH and CDR2 LQKENI. CDR3 sequence reads: CASSGLGGYNSPLHF. As DNA, the CDR3 is TGTGCCAGCTCAGGACTCGGGGGCTATAATTCACCCCTCCACTTT. Supplemented by reference TRBV18 and TRBJ1-6, the full variable domain reads NAGVMQNPRHLVRRRGQEARLRCSPMKGHSHVYWYRQLPEEGLKFMVYLQKENIIDESGMPKERFSAEFPKEGPSILRIQQVVRGDSAAYFCASSGLGGYNSPLHFGNGTRLTVT.

About this clone: The junction departs from the called germline gene at one end, perhaps through a read error. The J gene is TRBJ1-2, the V gene TRBV7-9; D remains ambiguous. Looked up from germline, CDR1 is SEHNR and CDR2 is FQNEAQ (reference sequence). The CDR3 covers 15 residues. The CDR3 DNA reads as TGTGCCAGCAGCTCATCTACCGGGCCTAAGTATGGCTACACCTTC. Protein product: CASSSSTGPKYGYTF.

This chain connects TRBV27 to TRBJ1-1; no reliable D call. This CDR3 contains 13 residues. V was pared by 2 bases and J by 4 bases, with 8 bases between. From germline, CDR1 is MNHEY and CDR2 SMNVEV (reference sequence). The CDR3 reads CASSLMAATEAFF. DNA of the CDR3: TGTGCCAGCAGTTTAATGGCAGCCACTGAAGCTTTCTTT.

As concerns this clone: Other DNA variants within this sample encode the same CDR3. The chain employs TRBV27 and TRBJ2-7, with D perhaps matching TRBD2 (5 bases). The CDR3 sequence is 14 residues long. Trimming pared 0 bases from V and 0 bases from J, leaving 6 bases between. CDR1 and CDR2 (germline): MNHEY, SMNVEV (reference sequence). The CDR3 region is CASSLSGSSYEQYF. DNA for the CDR3: TGTGCCAGCAGTTTATCGGGGAGCTCCTACGAGCAGTACTTC.

The rearrangement joins TRBV5-1 to TRBJ2-6; the D is unclear. The CDR3 loop spans 13 amino acids. Germline-derived CDR1 and CDR2 are SGHRS and YFSETQ. V lost 4 bases and J lost 8, with 10 bases in between. As DNA, the CDR3 is TGCGCCAGCAGCGCCGAGCTGTCCAACGTCCTGACTTTC. This translates into CASSAELSNVLTF.

In regard to this clone: This sequence may be a read error, since a much larger clone differs from it by one base. The chain uses TRBV6-5 and TRBJ2-2; D unclear. V was clipped by 6 bases and J by 1 base, with 3 bases between them. This CDR3 region has 12 residues. Germline CDR1 is MNHEY and CDR2 is SVGAGI. The DNA for the CDR3 is TGTGCCAGCAGGGTGAACACCGGGGAGCTGTTTTTT. Protein sequence: CASRVNTGELFF.

This clone was seen a single time. V and J are TRBV29-1 and TRBJ2-3; 9 bases agree with TRBD1. V shed 7 bases and J 1 base; nucleotides not matched to a gene: 6. The CDR3 extends over 14 amino acids. CDR1 and CDR2 from the germline V gene are SQVTM and ANQGSEA. The CDR3 sequence: CSDGTGFGTDTQYF. CDR3 sequence (DNA): TGCAGCGACGGGACAGGGTTTGGCACAGATACGCAGTATTTT.

This clone was detected once. The chain has TRBV6-5 and TRBJ1-2; D is unresolved. The CDR3 is 13 residues long. V lost 2 bases and J lost 4, with 8 bases in between. CDR1 and CDR2 (germline): MNHEY, SVGAGI. The CDR3 loop is CASSYGRVYGYTF. In DNA, the CDR3 is TGTGCCAGCAGTTACGGAAGGGTCTATGGCTACACCTTC.

The chain joins TRBV5-3 to TRBJ2-7, with TRBD1 matching over 11 bases. TRBV5-3 is assigned to the ORF class and has an uncertain function. The CDR3 covers 15 residues. Trimming took 4 bases from V and 4 from J; bases not matched to a gene: 7. The CDR3 here is CARSAGTGGTYEQYF. In DNA form, the CDR3 reads TGTGCCAGAAGCGCCGGGACAGGGGGGACGTACGAGCAGTACTTC.

The gene calls are TRBV9 and TRBJ1-2; D call uncertain. The germline V and J ends were trimmed by 4 bases and 3 bases, with 19 bases remaining between them. This CDR3 comprises 16 residues. Germline-derived CDR1 and CDR2 are SGDLS and YYNGEE. CDR3 in amino acids: CASSPSFGMEDYGYTF. CDR3 DNA sequence: TGTGCCAGCAGCCCTTCATTTGGGATGGAAGACTATGGCTACACCTTC.

This chain joins TRBV4-1 and TRBJ2-5, with D perhaps being TRBD1 or TRBD2 (6 bases each). Deletions cut 1 base from V and 3 bases from J, with 15 bases between. There are 16 residues in the CDR3. Per germline, CDR1 MGHRA and CDR2 YSYEKL. The CDR3 region is CASSQGPGAEKETQYF. CDR3 nucleotides: TGCGCCAGCAGCCAAGGGCCGGGGGCCGAAAAAGAGACCCAGTACTTC.

The V call is TRBV5-5, the J call TRBJ2-7; 9 bases fit TRBD1. The V and J ends lost 2 bases and 0 bases, in that order; junction bases with no gene match: 6. The CDR3 contains 16 residues. Looked up from germline, CDR1 is SGHKS and CDR2 is YYEKEE (reference sequence). In DNA, the CDR3 is TGTGCCAGCAGCTTCTCCGGGACAGGGAACTCCTACGAGCAGTACTTC. Its protein is CASSFSGTGNSYEQYF.

The chain employs TRBV6-5 and TRBJ2-3; D remains ambiguous. The CDR3 is 12 residues long. V was cut by 6 bases and J by 5 bases, with 9 bases left in between. Germline CDR1 reads MNHEY; CDR2 reads SVGAGI. The CDR3 reads CASRSLLDTQYF. The CDR3 DNA follows: TGTGCCAGCAGGAGTCTTTTAGATACGCAGTATTTT.

The chain couples TRBV28 to TRBJ2-5, with 11 positions matching TRBD2. CDR1 and CDR2 from the germline V gene are MDHEN and SYDVKM. The CDR3 totals 16 residues. Trimming removed 3 bases from V and 5 bases from J; junction bases left unmatched: 8. The CDR3 region is CASSFNLAGGEETQYF. The CDR3 DNA reads TGTGCCAGCAGTTTTAATCTAGCGGGGGGCGAGGAGACCCAGTACTTC.

J is TRBJ1-1 and V is TRBV10-3; 10 bases line up with TRBD1. V lost 2 bases to trimming and J lost 3 bases; unmatched junction nucleotides: 6. The CDR3 is made up of 16 amino acids. Germline V gene lookup returns CDR1 ENHRY and CDR2 SYGVKD. CDR3 residues: CAISERQGARDTEAFF. CDR3 sequence (DNA): TGTGCCATCAGTGAGAGACAGGGGGCGCGGGACACTGAAGCTTTCTTT.

The CDR3 here is CASTWGGGELFF. DNA of the CDR3: TGTGCCAGTACTTGGGGCGGCGGGGAGCTGTTTTTT. The V gene is TRBV19, the J gene TRBJ2-2; TRBD1 is a possible D gene (5 bases). V was trimmed by 7 bases and J by 7 bases, leaving 10 bases between them. This CDR3 region has 12 residues. Germline CDR1 reads LNHDA; CDR2 reads SQIVND (reference sequence).

This clone has a single count. The V and J genes are TRBV29-1 and TRBJ1-2, with no clear D. Germline V gene data show CDR1 as SQVTM and CDR2 as ANQGSEA. The V end lost 0 bases, the J end lost 4 bases, and 12 bases lay between the germline ends. CDR3 length: 14 residues. The CDR3 here is CSVEDGGSFYGYTF. The CDR3 coding sequence is TGCAGCGTTGAAGATGGCGGGTCTTTCTATGGCTACACCTTC.

The rearrangement uses TRBV28 and TRBJ2-3; D ambiguous. The V gene lost 3 bases and the J gene lost 3 bases, with 7 bases spanning the gap. Germline V CDR1 and CDR2: MDHEN, SYDVKM. This CDR3 contains 13 residues. DNA for the CDR3: TGTGCCAGCAGTTTGCAGAGAACAGATACGCAGTATTTT. Residues: CASSLQRTDTQYF.

The chain carries TRBV30 and TRBJ2-7; 7 nucleotides match TRBD1. The V gene end was trimmed by 0 bases and the J gene end by 0 bases; junction bases not matched to a gene: 8. There are 16 residues in the CDR3. Germline-derived CDR1 and CDR2 are GTSNPN and SVGIG (reference sequence). The CDR3 is CAWSVLPGTDSYEQYF. In DNA form, the CDR3 reads TGTGCCTGGAGTGTCTTGCCGGGGACAGACTCCTACGAGCAGTACTTC.

The chain's CDR3 is CASSDQGGYEQYF. The CDR3 DNA reads TGTGCCAGCAGTGACCAGGGCGGCTACGAGCAGTACTTC. This sequence joins TRBV2 and TRBJ2-7; D is perhaps TRBD1 (5 bases). The germline gives CDR1 SNHLY, CDR2 FYNNEI. Trimming took off 3 bases at V and 3 bases at J, with 9 bases between the two ends. CDR3 length: 13 residues.

Regarding this clone: Other DNA sequences in the same sample also yield this CDR3. The chain combines TRBV11-3 with TRBJ2-2; D is uncertain. V was trimmed by 5 bases and J by 0 bases, leaving 1 base between them. CDR3 length equals 12 residues. CDR1 is SGHNT, CDR2 YENEEA, per germline. This CDR3 reads CASSPNTGELFF. In DNA form, the CDR3 reads TGTGCCAGCAGCCCGAACACCGGGGAGCTGTTTTTT.